This T cell receptor (beta chain) stems from a study of blood T cell repertoires in COVID-19. About the research overall: COVID-19 samples collected from the United States, Italy and Spain covered acute and convalescent phases.

CDR1 is WSHSY and CDR2 is SAAADI in the germline V gene. The V segment lost 8 bases and the J segment 3 bases; nucleotides outside the gene matches: 7. CDR3 length equals 14 residues. Clones were read by immunoSEQ multiplex PCR, and TCRdb kept only the in-frame ones, dropping some. The table has around 130,000 clones, approximately 87% seen once. The chain uses TRBV10-2 and TRBJ2-7; the match to TRBD2 covers 10 bases. The clonotype was recovered from a woman aged 45 to 65 with acute or convalescent COVID-19. Sample: peripheral blood. The CDR3 loop reads CASGEGTSVYEQYF. CDR3 in DNA: TGCGCCAGCGGCGAGGGGACTAGCGTCTACGAGCAGTACTTC.